Presented here are 3 T cell receptor beta chains from one specimen sequenced in a study of naive and memory T cell subsets. General study results and limits: Possibly reflecting memory cells re-expressing CD45RA, a few larger clonotypes occurred in naive repertoires, especially CD8.

Two oligonucleotides, mixed equimolar, formed the beta constant-region primer covering TRBC1 and TRBC2. Four rounds of PCR amplified the ligated cDNA using nested alpha and beta constant-region primers plus SP2. TCRdb reanalysed the UMI-ligation and nested PCR reads using MiXCR and keeps one entry per CDR3 protein. Here the sample spans over 110,000 distinct CDR3 sequences, approximately 20% being singletons. These receptors have no identified antigens. Sequenced sample: naive CD8+ T cells from blood. The receptor set was obtained from a human donor in good health.

This clonotype turned up a few times. CDR3 DNA sequence: TGCAGTGCTAGAGATATGGTTACCCAAGAGACCCAGTACTTC. Translated, it gives CSARDMVTQETQYF. The rearrangement links TRBV20-1 to TRBJ2-5; D is unresolved. The CDR3 extends over 14 amino acids. CDR1 is DFQATT and CDR2 is SNEGSKA in the germline V gene (reference sequence). V lost 0 bases and J 1 base, leaving 9 bases between the germline ends.

The gene calls are TRBV27 and TRBJ1-1; maybe TRBD1 (5 bases). CDR3 length: 15 residues. Germline lookup yields CDR1 MNHEY and CDR2 SMNVEV (reference sequence). V lost 2 bases, J lost 3 bases, and 13 bases lay in between. The CDR3 nucleotides read TGTGCCAGCAGTTTAAATCATGGGGCAGACACTGAAGCTTTCTTT. Its translation is CASSLNHGADTEAFF.

The CDR3 bases are TGTGCCAGCAGTTTAGGGGGGCCTGGTATGAACACTGAAGCTTTCTTT. Amino acid sequence: CASSLGGPGMNTEAFF. The chain joins TRBV12-3 or TRBV12-4 to TRBJ1-1, with D possibly being TRBD1 (6 bases). This CDR3 has 16 amino acids. The V end was cut by 1 base, the J end by 0 bases, with 12 bases between.